This note documents a single T cell receptor beta chain sequence. Its specificity is unknown. The data derive from a study of T cell responses to AZD1222 COVID-19 vaccine. Study results and limitations: Of spike-specific TCRs, nearly half reportedly target regions left unmutated in variants.

The assay was immunoSEQ multiplex PCR, and TCRdb's table has in-frame clones only and misses some. The sample has approximately 89,000 clones; about nine tenths are singletons. CDR1 and CDR2 (germline): SGHAT, FQNNGV. CDR3 size: 13 residues. The germline V and J ends were trimmed by 0 bases and 4 bases, with 4 bases remaining between them. The chain joins TRBV11-2 to TRBJ2-1, with unresolved D. The receptor comes from an adult who received the AZD1222 COVID-19 vaccine. Sequenced here: peripheral blood, sampled 28 days after the second AZD1222 dose. CDR3: CASSLDRYNEQFF. Here the CDR3 DNA reads TGTGCCAGCAGCTTAGACAGGTACAATGAGCAGTTCTTC.